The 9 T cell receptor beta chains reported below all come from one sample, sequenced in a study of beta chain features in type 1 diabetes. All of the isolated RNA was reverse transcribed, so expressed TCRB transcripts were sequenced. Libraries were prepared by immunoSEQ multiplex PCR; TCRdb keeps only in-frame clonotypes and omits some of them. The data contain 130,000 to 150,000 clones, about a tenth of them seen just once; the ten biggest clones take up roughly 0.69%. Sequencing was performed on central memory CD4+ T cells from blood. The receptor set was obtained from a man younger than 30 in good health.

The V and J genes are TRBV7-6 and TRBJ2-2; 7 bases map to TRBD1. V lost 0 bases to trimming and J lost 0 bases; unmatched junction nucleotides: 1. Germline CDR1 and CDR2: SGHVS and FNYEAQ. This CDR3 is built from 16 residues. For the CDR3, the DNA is TGTGCCAGCAGCTTAGCCGGGACAGCGAACACCGGGGAGCTGTTTTTT. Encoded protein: CASSLAGTANTGELFF.

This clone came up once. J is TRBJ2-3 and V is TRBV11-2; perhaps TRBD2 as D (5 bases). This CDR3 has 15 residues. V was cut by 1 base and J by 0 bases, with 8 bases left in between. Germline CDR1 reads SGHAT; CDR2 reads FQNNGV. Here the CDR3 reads CASSLGTQSTDTQYF. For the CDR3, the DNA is TGTGCCAGCAGCTTAGGGACTCAAAGCACAGATACGCAGTATTTT.

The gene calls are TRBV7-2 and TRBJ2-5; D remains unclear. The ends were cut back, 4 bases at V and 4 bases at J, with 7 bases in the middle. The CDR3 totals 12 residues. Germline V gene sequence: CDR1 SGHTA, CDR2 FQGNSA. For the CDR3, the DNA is TGTGCCAGCAGCTCCGTCCGAGAGACCCAGTACTTC. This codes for CASSSVRETQYF.

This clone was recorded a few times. CDR3 coding DNA: TGTGCCAGCTCACCAGGCAGGGTTGATTCACCCCTCCACTTT. This translates into CASSPGRVDSPLHF. The chain couples TRBV18 to TRBJ1-6; D might be TRBD1 (5 bases). Trimming took 2 bases from V and 8 from J, leaving 10 bases between them. The CDR3 contains 14 residues. The germline V gene has CDR1 KGHSH and CDR2 LQKENI.

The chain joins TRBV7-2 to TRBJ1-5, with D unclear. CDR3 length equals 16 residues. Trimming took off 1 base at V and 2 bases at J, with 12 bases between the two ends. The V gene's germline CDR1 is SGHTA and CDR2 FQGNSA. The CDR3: CASSLVSQRGNQPQHF. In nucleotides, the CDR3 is TGTGCCAGCAGCTTAGTAAGTCAGCGGGGCAATCAGCCCCAGCATTTT.

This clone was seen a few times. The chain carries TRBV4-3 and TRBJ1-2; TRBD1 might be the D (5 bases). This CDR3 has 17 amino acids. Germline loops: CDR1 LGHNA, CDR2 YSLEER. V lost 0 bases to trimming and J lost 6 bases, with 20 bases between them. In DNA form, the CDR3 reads TGCGCCAGCAGCCAAGATGTATTTACAGGATATTTAGATGGCTACACCTTC. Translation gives CASSQDVFTGYLDGYTF.

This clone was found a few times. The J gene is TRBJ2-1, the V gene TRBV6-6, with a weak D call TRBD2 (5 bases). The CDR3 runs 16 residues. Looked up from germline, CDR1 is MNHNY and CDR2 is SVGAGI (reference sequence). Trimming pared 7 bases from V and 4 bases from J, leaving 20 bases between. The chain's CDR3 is CASKPMGSELYNEQFF. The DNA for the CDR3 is TGTGCCAGCAAGCCGATGGGTAGCGAATTATACAATGAGCAGTTCTTC.

The CDR3: CASSLSPGDIQYF. In DNA, the CDR3 is TGTGCCAGCAGTTTATCGCCAGGGGACATTCAGTACTTC. This sequence joins TRBV27 and TRBJ2-4, with D perhaps matching TRBD1 (6 bases). The CDR3 has 13 residues. Germline CDR1 and CDR2: MNHEY and SMNVEV (reference sequence). Trimming removed 0 bases from V and 8 bases from J, with 8 bases in between.

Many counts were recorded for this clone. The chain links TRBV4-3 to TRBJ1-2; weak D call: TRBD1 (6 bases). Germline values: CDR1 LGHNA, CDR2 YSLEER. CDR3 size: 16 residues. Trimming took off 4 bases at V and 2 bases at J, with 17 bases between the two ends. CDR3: CASSPSAGAANYGYTF. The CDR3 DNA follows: TGCGCCAGCAGCCCAAGTGCGGGGGCGGCGAACTATGGCTACACCTTC.